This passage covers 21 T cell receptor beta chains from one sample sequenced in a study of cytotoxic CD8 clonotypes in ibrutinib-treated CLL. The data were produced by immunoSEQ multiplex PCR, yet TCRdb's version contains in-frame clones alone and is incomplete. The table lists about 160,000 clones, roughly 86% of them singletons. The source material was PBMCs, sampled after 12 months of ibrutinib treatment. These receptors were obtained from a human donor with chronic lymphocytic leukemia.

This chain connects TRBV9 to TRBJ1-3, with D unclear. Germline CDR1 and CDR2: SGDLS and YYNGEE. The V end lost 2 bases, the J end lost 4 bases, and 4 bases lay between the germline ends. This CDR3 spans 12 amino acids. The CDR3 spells CASSVEGNTIYF. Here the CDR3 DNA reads TGTGCCAGCAGCGTTGAGGGAAACACCATATATTTT.

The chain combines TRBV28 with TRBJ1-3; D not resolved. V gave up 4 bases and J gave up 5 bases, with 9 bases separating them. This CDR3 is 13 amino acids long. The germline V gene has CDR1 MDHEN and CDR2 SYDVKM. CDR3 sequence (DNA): TGTGCCAGCAGTTCGACCTTCCGAAACACCATATATTTT. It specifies CASSSTFRNTIYF.

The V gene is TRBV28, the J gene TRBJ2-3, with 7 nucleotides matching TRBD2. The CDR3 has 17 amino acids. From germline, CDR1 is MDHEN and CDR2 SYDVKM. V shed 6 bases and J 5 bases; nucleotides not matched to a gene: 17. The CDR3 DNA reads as TGTGCCAGCAGCCGCCTCGGGACTAAGGTCCGTTTAGATACGCAGTATTTT. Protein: CASSRLGTKVRLDTQYF.

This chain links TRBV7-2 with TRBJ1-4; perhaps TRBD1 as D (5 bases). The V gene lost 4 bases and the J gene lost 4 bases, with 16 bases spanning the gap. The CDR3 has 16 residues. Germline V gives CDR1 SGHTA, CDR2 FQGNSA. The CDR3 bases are TGTGCCAGCAGCTCCCCTGGGGGGGGGTATAATGAAAAACTGTTTTTT. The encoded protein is CASSSPGGGYNEKLFF.

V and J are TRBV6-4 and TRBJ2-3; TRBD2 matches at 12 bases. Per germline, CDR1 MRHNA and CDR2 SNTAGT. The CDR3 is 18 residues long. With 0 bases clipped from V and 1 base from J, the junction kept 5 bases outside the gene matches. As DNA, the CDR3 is TGTGCCAGCAGTGACTCACTAGCGGGGGGACGTGGCACAGATACGCAGTATTTT. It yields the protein CASSDSLAGGRGTDTQYF.

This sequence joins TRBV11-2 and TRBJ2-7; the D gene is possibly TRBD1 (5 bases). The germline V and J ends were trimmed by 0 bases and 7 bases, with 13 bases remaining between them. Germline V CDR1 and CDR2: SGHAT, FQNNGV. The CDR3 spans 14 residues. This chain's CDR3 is CASSLETGLLEQYF. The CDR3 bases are TGTGCCAGCAGCTTAGAAACAGGTTTGTTAGAGCAGTACTTC.

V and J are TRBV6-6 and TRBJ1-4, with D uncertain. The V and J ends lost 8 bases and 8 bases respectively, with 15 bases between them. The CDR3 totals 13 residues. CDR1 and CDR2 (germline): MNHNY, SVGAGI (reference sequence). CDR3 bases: TGTGCCAGCCGTCCCGCACGAGCCGAAAAACTGTTTTTT. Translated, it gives CASRPARAEKLFF.

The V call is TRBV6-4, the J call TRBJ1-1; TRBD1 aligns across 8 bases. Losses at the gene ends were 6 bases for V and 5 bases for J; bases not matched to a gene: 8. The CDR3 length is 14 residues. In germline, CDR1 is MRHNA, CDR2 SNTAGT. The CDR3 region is CASRRQGASTEAFF. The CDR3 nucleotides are TGTGCCAGCAGGCGCCAGGGGGCGAGTACTGAAGCTTTCTTT.

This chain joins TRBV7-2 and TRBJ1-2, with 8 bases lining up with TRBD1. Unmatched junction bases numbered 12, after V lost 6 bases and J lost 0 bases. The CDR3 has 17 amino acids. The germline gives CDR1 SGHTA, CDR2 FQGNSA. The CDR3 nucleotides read TGTGCCAGCAGTCTCTCGACAGGGGATGGGGCTAACTATGGCTACACCTTC. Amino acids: CASSLSTGDGANYGYTF.

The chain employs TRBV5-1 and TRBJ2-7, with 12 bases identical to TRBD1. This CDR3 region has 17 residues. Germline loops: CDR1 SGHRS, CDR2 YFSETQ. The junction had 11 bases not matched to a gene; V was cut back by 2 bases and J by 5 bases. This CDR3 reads CASSLAYGTGGLDEQYF. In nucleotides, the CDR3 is TGCGCCAGCAGCTTAGCCTACGGGACAGGGGGCCTGGACGAGCAGTACTTC.

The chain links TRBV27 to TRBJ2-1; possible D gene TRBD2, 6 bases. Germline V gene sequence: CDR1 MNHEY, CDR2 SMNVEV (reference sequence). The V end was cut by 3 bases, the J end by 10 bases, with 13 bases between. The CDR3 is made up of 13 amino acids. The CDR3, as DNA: TGTGCCAGCAGTTTCCGGGACTCTTGGGAGCAGTTCTTC. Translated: CASSFRDSWEQFF.

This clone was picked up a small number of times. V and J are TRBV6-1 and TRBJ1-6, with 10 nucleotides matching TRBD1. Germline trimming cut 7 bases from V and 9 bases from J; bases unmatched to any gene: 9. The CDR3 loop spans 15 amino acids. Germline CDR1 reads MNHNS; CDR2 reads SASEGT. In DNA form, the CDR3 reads TGTGCCAGCATCTTCGGGACAGGGGTCTCTTCACCCCTCCACTTT. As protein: CASIFGTGVSSPLHF.

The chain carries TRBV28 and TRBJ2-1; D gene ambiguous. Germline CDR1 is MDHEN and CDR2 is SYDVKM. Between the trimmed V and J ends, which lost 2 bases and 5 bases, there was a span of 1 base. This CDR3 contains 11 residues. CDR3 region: CASSLNNEQFF. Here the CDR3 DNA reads TGTGCCAGCAGTTTAAACAATGAGCAGTTCTTC.

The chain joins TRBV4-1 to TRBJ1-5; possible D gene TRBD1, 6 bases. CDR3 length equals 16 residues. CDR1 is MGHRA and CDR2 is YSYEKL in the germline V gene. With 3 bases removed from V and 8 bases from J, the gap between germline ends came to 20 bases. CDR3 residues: CASSHQPGTPYEPQHF. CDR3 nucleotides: TGCGCCAGCAGCCACCAACCAGGGACACCATATGAGCCCCAGCATTTT.

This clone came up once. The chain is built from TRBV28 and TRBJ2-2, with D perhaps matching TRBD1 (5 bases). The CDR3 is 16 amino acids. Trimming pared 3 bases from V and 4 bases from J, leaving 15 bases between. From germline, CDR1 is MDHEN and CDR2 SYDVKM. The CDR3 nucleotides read TGTGCCAGCAGTTTTATTGGCAGGGTGGGCACCGGGGAGCTGTTTTTT. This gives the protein CASSFIGRVGTGELFF. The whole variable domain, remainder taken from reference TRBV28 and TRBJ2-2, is DVKVTQSSRYLVKRTGEKVFLECVQDMDHENMFWYRQDPGLGLRLIYFSYDVKMKEKGDIPEGYSVSREKKERFSLILESASTNQTSMYLCASSFIGRVGTGELFFGEGSRLTVL.

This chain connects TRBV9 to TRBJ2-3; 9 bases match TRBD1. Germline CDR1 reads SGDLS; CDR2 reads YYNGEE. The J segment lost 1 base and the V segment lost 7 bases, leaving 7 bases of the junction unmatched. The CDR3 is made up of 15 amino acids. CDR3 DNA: TGTGCCAGCTCCGCGACAGGGGGTCGCACAGATACGCAGTATTTT. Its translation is CASSATGGRTDTQYF.

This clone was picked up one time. DNA of the CDR3: TGTGCCGGAGGACAGGCCAAGACCTCCTACGAGCAGTACTTC. Its translation: CAGGQAKTSYEQYF. The rearrangement links TRBV27 to TRBJ2-7, with 7 bases identical to TRBD1. Per germline, CDR1 MNHEY and CDR2 SMNVEV (reference sequence). V dropped 11 bases and J dropped 0; count of bases not matched to a gene: 10. The CDR3 contains 14 residues.

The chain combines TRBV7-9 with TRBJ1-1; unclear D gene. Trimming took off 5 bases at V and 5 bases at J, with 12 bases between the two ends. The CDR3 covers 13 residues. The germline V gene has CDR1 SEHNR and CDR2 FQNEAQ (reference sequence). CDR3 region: CASSTYQVTEAFF. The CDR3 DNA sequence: TGTGCCAGCAGCACATACCAGGTTACTGAAGCTTTCTTT.

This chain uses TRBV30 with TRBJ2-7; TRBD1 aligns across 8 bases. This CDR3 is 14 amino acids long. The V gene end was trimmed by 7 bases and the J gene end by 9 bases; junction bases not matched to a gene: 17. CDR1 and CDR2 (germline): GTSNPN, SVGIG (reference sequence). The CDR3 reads CASQLRGPDPAQYF. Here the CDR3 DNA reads TGTGCCTCGCAACTCAGGGGGCCCGATCCCGCGCAGTACTTC.

The CDR3 DNA is TGTGCCAGCAGCTTAGCTACGACTAGCGGTCATGAGCAGTTCTTC. Translated, it gives CASSLATTSGHEQFF. The chain is built from TRBV7-2 and TRBJ2-1, with 9 positions matching TRBD2. This CDR3 contains 15 residues. Germline CDR1 reads SGHTA; CDR2 reads FQGNSA. V dropped 0 bases and J dropped 8; count of bases not matched to a gene: 5.

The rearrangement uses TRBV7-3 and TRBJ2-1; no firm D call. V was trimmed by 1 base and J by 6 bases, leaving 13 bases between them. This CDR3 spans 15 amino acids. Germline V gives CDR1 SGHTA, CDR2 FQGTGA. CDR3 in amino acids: CASSLILGPRNEQFF. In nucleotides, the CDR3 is TGTGCCAGCAGCTTAATCCTAGGGCCGCGCAATGAGCAGTTCTTC.